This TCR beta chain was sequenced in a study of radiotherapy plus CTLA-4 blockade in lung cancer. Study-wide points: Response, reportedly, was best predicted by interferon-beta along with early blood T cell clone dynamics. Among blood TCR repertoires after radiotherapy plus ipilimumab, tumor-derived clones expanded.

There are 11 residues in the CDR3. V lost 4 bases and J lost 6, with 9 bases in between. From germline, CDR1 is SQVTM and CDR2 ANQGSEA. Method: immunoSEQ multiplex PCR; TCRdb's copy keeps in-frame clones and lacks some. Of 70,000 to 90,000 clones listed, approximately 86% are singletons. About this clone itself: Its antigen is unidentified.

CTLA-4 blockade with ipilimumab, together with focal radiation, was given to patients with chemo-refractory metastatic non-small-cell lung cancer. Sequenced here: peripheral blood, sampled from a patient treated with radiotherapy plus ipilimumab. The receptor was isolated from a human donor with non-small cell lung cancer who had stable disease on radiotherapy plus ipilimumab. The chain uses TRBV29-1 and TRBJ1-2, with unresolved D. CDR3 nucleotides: TGCAGCGTTGCTCACAGCCATGGCTACACCTTC. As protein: CSVAHSHGYTF.